This T cell receptor (beta chain) emerged from a study of cytomegalovirus exposure and HLA in healthy donors. Study conclusions and caveats: In a later analysis, CMV-associated beta chains were mostly HLA-associated, it appeared. Earlier analysis yielded a pattern in which most TCR beta V segments were productive about 87% or about 30% of the time. A later analysis found TCR association rates differed by HLA locus, highest for DRB1 and lowest for HLA-C. In a later analysis, at a false discovery rate of 0.05, under 20,000 TCR beta sequences were associated with HLA alleles.

CDR1 and CDR2 from the germline V gene are SGHAT and FQNNGV. The V end lost 5 bases, the J end lost 3 bases, and 14 bases lay between the germline ends. CDR3 length: 14 amino acids. With 60 Vbeta and 13 Jbeta primers, the PCR was carried out. Method: immunoSEQ multiplex PCR; TCRdb's copy keeps in-frame clones and lacks some. The sample consists of about 140,000 clones, 76% of them appearing once. Remarks on this clone: Its antigen is still unknown.

The material sequenced was PBMCs. This receptor was obtained from a man aged 40-50 years in good health and CMV-seronegative. This rearrangement joins TRBV11-2 to TRBJ2-7; a weak D match, TRBD1 (5 bases). The CDR3 sequence: CASSGVHRNYEQYF. The CDR3 region has the DNA TGTGCCAGCAGCGGGGTACACAGGAACTACGAGCAGTACTTC.